This TCR beta chain is drawn from a study of cytomegalovirus exposure and HLA in healthy donors. Study-level background: Clustering assigned about four fifths of the approximately 370 genotyped donors to the Caucasian-associated ancestry cluster. Study findings and constraints: Cytomegalovirus association was assigned to about 150 TCR beta chains. Prior analysis indicated that the majority of TCR beta V segments exhibited productivity approximately 87% or approximately 30% of the time.

V was pared by 0 bases and J by 10 bases, with 10 bases of the junction left unmatched. Looked up from germline, CDR1 is WNHNN and CDR2 is SYGVQD (reference sequence). CDR3 size: 15 residues. Points on this clone: The antigen remains undetermined.

Primers for the PCR totalled 60 Vbeta and 13 Jbeta. Repertoires were generated with immunoSEQ multiplex PCR, while TCRdb's copy carries only in-frame clones and drops some. The table shows some 210,000 clones, with more than 75% occurring only once. Nominally healthy donors were sampled, though unrecorded immune exposures were likely. Sequenced sample: PBMCs. V usage is TRBV10-1 and J usage is TRBJ1-2; 8 bases align to TRBD1. The clonotype was recovered from a male donor in good health and CMV-seronegative. As DNA, the CDR3 is TGCGCCAGCAGTGAGTCCAGGGGGCGAACTTCGGCCTACACCTTC. Translation gives CASSESRGRTSAYTF.